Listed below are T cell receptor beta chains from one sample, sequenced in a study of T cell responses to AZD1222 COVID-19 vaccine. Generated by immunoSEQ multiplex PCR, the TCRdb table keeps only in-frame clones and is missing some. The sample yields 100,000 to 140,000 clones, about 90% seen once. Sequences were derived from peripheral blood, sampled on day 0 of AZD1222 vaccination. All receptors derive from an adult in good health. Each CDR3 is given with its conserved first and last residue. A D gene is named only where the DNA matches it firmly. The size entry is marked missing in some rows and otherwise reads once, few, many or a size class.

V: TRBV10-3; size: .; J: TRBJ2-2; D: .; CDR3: CAISESKGPGELFF; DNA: TGTGCCATCAGTGAGTCGAAGGGGCCCGGGGAGCTGTTTTTT
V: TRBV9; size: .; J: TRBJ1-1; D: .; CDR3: CASSSGVRASEAFF; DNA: TGTGCCAGCAGCTCCGGGGTGAGGGCTTCTGAAGCTTTCTTT
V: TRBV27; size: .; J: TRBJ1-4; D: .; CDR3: CASSFNPVRTANEKLFF; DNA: TGTGCCAGCAGTTTCAATCCCGTCCGCACAGCTAATGAAAAACTGTTTTTT
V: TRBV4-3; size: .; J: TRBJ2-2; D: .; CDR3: CASSQETAYFTGELFF; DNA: TGCGCCAGCAGCCAAGAGACGGCCTATTTCACCGGGGAGCTGTTTTTT
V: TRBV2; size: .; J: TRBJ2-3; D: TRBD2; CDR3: CASSVLTSGRDTQYF; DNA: TGTGCCAGCAGTGTCTTAACTAGCGGGAGGGATACGCAGTATTTT
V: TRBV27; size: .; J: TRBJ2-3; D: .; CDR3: CASRERDGGSTDTQYF; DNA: TGTGCCAGCAGGGAACGGGACGGGGGATCCACAGATACGCAGTATTTT
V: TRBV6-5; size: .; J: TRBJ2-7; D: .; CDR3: CASARQAQTYEQYF; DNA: TGTGCCAGCGCCCGACAGGCCCAAACCTACGAGCAGTACTTC
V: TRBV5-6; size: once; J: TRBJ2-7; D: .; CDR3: CASSPGLAPSYEQYF; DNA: TGTGCCAGCAGCCCGGGGCTAGCGCCTTCCTACGAGCAGTACTTC
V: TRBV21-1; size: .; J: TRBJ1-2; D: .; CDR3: CANSGQCWFYYGYTF; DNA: TGTGCCAACTCGGGACAGTGTTGGTTTTACTATGGCTACACCTTC
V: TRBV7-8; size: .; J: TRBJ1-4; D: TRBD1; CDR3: CASSAWDRGPEKLFF; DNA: TGTGCCAGCAGCGCCTGGGACAGGGGGCCTGAAAAACTGTTTTTT
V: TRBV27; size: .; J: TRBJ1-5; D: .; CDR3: CASSSAAYSNQPQHF; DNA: TGTGCCAGCAGTTCGGCGGCCTATAGCAATCAGCCCCAGCATTTT
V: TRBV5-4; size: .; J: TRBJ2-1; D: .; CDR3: CASSSPAPDNEQFF; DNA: TGTGCCAGCAGCTCCCCGGCCCCCGACAATGAGCAGTTCTTC
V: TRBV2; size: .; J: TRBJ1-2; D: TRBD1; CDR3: CASSERSGTGLDYTF; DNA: TGTGCCAGCAGTGAAAGATCCGGGACAGGGTTGGACTACACCTTC
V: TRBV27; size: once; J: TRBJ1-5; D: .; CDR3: CASSRINQPQHF; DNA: TGTGCCAGCAGTCGCATCAATCAGCCCCAGCATTTT
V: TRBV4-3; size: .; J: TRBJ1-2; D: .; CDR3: CASSQGGAYGYTF; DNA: TGCGCCAGCAGCCAAGGGGGGGCCTATGGCTACACCTTC
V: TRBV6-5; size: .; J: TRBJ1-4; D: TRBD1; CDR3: CATTPSGQGGEKLFF; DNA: TGTGCCACAACTCCATCAGGACAGGGCGGAGAAAAACTGTTTTTT
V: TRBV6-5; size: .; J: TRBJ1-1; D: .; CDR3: CATHDRQNTEAFF; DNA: TGTGCCACCCACGACAGGCAGAACACTGAAGCTTTCTTT
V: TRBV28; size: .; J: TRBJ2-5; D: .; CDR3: CASRTSGRQYF; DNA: TGTGCCAGCAGAACTTCAGGGCGTCAGTACTTC
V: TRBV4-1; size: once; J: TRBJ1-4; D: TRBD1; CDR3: CASSPWTGGNEKLFF; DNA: TGCGCCAGCAGCCCGTGGACAGGGGGTAATGAAAAACTGTTTTTT
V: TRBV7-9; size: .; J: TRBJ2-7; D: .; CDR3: CASSLKSSERAYEQYF; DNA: TGTGCCAGCAGCCTAAAGAGTAGCGAGAGAGCCTACGAGCAGTACTTC
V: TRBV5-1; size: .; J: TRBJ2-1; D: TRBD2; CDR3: CASSSTISGSYNEQFF; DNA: TGCGCCAGCAGCTCTACAATTAGCGGGAGCTACAATGAGCAGTTCTTC
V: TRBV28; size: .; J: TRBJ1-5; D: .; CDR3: CASSTGNLSNQPQHF; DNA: TGTGCCAGCAGTACAGGGAATCTGAGCAATCAGCCCCAGCATTTT
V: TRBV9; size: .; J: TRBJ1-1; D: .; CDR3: CASSPIQGGGTEAFF; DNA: TGTGCCAGCAGCCCAATACAGGGTGGAGGGACTGAAGCTTTCTTT
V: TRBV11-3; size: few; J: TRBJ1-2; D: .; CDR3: CASSLEHGLLYGYTF; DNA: TGTGCCAGCAGCTTAGAGCACGGCCTCCTCTATGGCTACACCTTC
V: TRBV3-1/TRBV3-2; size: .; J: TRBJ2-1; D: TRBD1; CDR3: CASSARGSRGPLASSYNEQFF; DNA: TGTGCCAGCAGCGCGCGGGGTTCCAGGGGGCCCTTGGCTTCCTCCTACAATGAGCAGTTCTTC
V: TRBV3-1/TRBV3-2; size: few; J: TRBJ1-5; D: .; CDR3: CASSQGGGRGNQPQHF; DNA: TGTGCCAGCAGCCAAGGGGGCGGGAGAGGAAATCAGCCCCAGCATTTT
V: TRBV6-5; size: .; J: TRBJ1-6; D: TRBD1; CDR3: CASSSGTGNSPLHF; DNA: TGTGCCAGCAGTTCCGGGACAGGGAATTCACCCCTCCACTTT
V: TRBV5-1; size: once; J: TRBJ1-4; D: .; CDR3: CASSSRGDGEKLFF; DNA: TGCGCCAGCAGCTCCCGGGGGGACGGTGAAAAACTGTTTTTT
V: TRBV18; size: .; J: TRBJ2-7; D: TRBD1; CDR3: CASSPIRGQGSISEQYF; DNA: TGTGCCAGCTCACCGATCCGAGGACAGGGGTCGATAAGCGAGCAGTACTTC
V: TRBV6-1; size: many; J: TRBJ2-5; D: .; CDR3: CASSEFGHTQETQYF; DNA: TGTGCCAGCAGTGAATTTGGACACACTCAAGAGACCCAGTACTTC
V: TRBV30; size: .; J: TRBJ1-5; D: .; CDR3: CAWSKTQGNQPQHF; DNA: TGTGCCTGGAGTAAAACCCAGGGGAATCAGCCCCAGCATTTT
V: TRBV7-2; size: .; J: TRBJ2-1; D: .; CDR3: CASSLRYNEQFF; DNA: TGTGCCAGCAGCTTAAGGTACAATGAGCAGTTCTTC
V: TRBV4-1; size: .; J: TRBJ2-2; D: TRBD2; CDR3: CASSLQGGGWNTGELFF; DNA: TGCGCCAGCAGCCTCCAAGGCGGGGGGTGGAACACCGGGGAGCTGTTTTTT
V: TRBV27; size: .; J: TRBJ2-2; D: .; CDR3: CASSLFQNTGELFF; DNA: TGTGCCAGCAGTTTATTCCAAAACACCGGGGAGCTGTTTTTT
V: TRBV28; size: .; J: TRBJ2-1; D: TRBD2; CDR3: CASLISGGYNEQFF; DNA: TGTGCCAGCCTAATTAGCGGGGGTTACAATGAGCAGTTCTTC
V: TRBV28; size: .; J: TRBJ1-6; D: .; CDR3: CASSLPVTWGNSPLHF; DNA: TGTGCCAGCAGTTTACCCGTGACCTGGGGAAATTCACCCCTCCACTTT
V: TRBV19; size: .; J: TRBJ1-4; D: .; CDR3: CASSKWRTNEKLFF; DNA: TGTGCCAGTTCAAAATGGCGAACTAATGAAAAACTGTTTTTT
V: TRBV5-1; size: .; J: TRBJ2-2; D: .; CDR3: CATSPQGNTGELFF; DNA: TGCGCCACCTCCCCACAGGGCAACACCGGGGAGCTGTTTTTT
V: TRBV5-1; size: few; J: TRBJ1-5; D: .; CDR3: CASSFGAGDQPQHF; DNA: TGCGCCAGCAGCTTTGGGGCGGGGGATCAGCCCCAGCATTTT
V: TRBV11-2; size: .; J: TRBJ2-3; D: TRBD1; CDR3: CASSPNRGTTSTDTQYF; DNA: TGTGCCAGCAGCCCTAACAGGGGAACTACTAGCACAGATACGCAGTATTTT
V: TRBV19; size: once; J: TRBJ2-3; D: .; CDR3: CASSTYRAETQYF; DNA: TGTGCCAGTAGTACCTACAGGGCGGAGACGCAGTATTTT
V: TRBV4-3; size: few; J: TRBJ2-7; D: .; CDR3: CASSQAFFYEQYF; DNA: TGCGCCAGCAGCCAAGCTTTCTTCTACGAGCAGTACTTC
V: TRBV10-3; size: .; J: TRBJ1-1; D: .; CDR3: CAISEMGNTEAFF; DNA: TGTGCCATCAGTGAAATGGGGAACACTGAAGCTTTCTTT
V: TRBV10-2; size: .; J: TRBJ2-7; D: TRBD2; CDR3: CASRTGGSYEQYF; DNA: TGCGCCAGCAGGACGGGAGGGAGCTACGAGCAGTACTTC
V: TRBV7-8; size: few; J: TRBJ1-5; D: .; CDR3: CASSLGEVNQPQHF; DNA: TGTGCCAGCAGCTTAGGGGAGGTCAATCAGCCCCAGCATTTT
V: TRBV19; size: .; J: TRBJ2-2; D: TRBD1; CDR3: CASSPGQGRPGELFF; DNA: TGTGCCAGTAGTCCTGGACAGGGTCGGCCCGGGGAGCTGTTTTTT
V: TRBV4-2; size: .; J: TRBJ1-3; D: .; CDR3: CASSPWGPSGNTIYF; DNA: TGTGCCAGCAGCCCCTGGGGACCGTCCGGAAACACCATATATTTT
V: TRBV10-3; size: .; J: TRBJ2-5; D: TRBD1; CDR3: CASRAGTEETQYF; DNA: TGTGCCAGTCGAGCCGGGACAGAAGAGACCCAGTACTTC
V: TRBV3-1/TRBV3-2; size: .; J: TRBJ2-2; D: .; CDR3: CASSQGGRGTGELFF; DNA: TGTGCCAGCAGCCAAGGGGGGCGCGGGACCGGGGAGCTGTTTTTT
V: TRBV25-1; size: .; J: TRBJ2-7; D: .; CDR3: CASSDPGALHYEQYF; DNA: TGTGCCAGCAGTGATCCTGGGGCGCTGCACTACGAGCAGTACTTC